At least ten counts were recorded for the clone carrying this TCR beta chain. Antigen unknown. The data stem from a study of regulatory T cells in long-lasting Graves disease. Study-level results: Newly diagnosed patients shared about 950 public clonotypes; persistent patients shared around 2,800.

The CDR3 runs to 13 residues. Trimming left V 5 bases short and J 3 bases short, with 11 bases between. Time point in this sample: persistent/refractory GD, antithyroid drugs over 5 years with positive TRAb. PBMC RNA served as the TCR library source. The authors drew approximately 8.1 milliliters of peripheral blood into EDTA tubes. Relying on iRepertoire HTBI primers and Arm-PCR of CDR3 regions, the team built TCR beta libraries. Original methodology: Identification yielded 60 or so TRBV and 11 to 15 TRBJ segments across samples. TCRdb reprocessed the multiplex PCR reads with MiXCR, giving one entry per CDR3 protein. The V and J calls and clone size are TCRdb's, not the authors'. The sample has about 470,000 distinct CDR3 sequences, 20% to 25% seen once.

This chain links TRBV12-3 or TRBV12-4 with TRBJ2-7; a weak D match, TRBD2 (6 bases). This receptor was obtained from a female donor with Graves disease. The specimen was peripheral blood mononuclear cells (PBMCs), collected when the disease was refractory, from a patient treated with antithyroid drugs. The CDR3 loop reads CASSPPGLYEQYF. CDR3 DNA: TGTGCCAGCAGTCCTCCGGGACTCTACGAGCAGTACTTC.